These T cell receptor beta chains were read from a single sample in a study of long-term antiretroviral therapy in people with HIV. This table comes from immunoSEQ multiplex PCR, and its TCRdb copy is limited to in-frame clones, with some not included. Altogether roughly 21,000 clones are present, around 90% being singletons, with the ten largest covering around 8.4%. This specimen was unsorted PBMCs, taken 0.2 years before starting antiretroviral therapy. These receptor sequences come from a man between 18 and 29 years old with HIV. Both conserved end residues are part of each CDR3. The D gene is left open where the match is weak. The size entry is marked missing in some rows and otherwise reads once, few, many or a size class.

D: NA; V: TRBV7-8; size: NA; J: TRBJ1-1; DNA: TGTGCCAGCAGCTTTCTAAGGGTCGGGGGTCTATTTGCTTTCTTT; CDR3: CASSFLRVGGLFAFF
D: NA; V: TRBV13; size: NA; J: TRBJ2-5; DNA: TGTGCCAGCAGCTTAAGGGAAAGGGGGGAGACCCAGTACTTC; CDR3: CASSLRERGETQYF
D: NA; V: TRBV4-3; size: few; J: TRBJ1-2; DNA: TGCGCCAGCAGCCAAGCGGGGGGACGTGGCTACACCTTC; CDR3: CASSQAGGRGYTF
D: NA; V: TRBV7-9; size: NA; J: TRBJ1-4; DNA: TGTGCCAGCAGCTACTCTGGGTTAGAAAATGAAAAACTGTTTTTT; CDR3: CASSYSGLENEKLFF
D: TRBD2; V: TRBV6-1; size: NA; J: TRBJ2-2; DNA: TGTGCCAGCAGTGGCCTAGCGGGGGCTCGCACCGGGGAGCTGTTTTTT; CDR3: CASSGLAGARTGELFF
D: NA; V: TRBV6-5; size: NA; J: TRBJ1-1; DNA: TGTGCCAGCAGTTACCCCGCGTCAGGGACTGAAGCTTTCTTT; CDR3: CASSYPASGTEAFF
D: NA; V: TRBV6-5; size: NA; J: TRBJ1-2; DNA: TGTGCCAGCAGCCTGGGGACGGAAGGATATGGCTACACCTTC; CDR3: CASSLGTEGYGYTF
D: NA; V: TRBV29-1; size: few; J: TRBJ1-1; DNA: TGCAGCGTTGTGGTGTCGGGGCACCTCGGCTTT; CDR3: CSVVVSGHLGF
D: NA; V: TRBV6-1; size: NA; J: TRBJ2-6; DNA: TGTGCCAGCGAACAGCTCTCTGGGGCCAACGTCCTGACTTTC; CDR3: CASEQLSGANVLTF
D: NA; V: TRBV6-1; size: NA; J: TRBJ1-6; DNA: TGTGCCACCGGCCAGCAGGGGCAGAATTCACCCCTCCACTTT; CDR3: CATGQQGQNSPLHF
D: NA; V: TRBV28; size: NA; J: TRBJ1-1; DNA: TGTGCCAGCAGTTTGAAGCGGGAAGGGCACACTGAAGCTTTCTTT; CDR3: CASSLKREGHTEAFF
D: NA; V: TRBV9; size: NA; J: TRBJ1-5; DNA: TGTGCCAGCAGCGTGTATAGCAATCAGCCCCAGCATTTT; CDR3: CASSVYSNQPQHF
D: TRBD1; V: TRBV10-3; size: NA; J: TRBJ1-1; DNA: TGTGCCATCAGTCAAGACAGGGAGGACGCTGAAGCTTTCTTT; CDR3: CAISQDREDAEAFF
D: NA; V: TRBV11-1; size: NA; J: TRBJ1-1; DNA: TGTGCCAGCAGCTTATCCCTGAACACTGAAGCTTTCTTT; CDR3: CASSLSLNTEAFF
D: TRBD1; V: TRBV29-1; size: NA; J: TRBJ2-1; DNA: TGCAGCGTTGGACAGGGTCCTGAGCAGTTCTTC; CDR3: CSVGQGPEQFF
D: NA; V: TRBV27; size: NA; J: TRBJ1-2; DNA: TGTGCCAGCAGTAATAGAGGGGGGTATAAGGGCTACACCTTC; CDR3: CASSNRGGYKGYTF
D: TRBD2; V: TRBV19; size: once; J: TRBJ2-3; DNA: TGTGCCAGTAGCCGCTCTAGCGGGGTTAGCACAGATACGCAGTATTTT; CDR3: CASSRSSGVSTDTQYF
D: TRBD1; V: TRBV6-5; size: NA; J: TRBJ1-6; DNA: TGTGCCAGCAGTTACACTTTGACAGGGTCGAATCCCCTCCACTTT; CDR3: CASSYTLTGSNPLHF
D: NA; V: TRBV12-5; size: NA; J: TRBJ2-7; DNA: TGTGCTAGTGGGGCAGGCGCCTACGAGCAGTACTTC; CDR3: CASGAGAYEQYF
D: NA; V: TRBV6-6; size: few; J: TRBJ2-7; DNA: TGTGCCAGCGCGTCAATCCGCTACGAGCAGTACTTC; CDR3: CASASIRYEQYF
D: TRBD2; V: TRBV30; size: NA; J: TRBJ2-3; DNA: TGTGCCTGGAGTGCTAGCGGGATCACAGATACGCAGTATTTT; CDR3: CAWSASGITDTQYF
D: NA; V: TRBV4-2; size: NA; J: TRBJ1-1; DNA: TGTGCCAGCAGCGAGGGGGGCACTGAAGCTTTCTTT; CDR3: CASSEGGTEAFF
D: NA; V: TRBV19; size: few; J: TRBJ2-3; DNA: TGTGTCTCTAGGGAGGCGGGCACAGATACGCAGTATTTT; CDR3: CVSREAGTDTQYF
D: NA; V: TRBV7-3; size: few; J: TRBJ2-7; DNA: TGTGCCAGCAGCTCCCAGGGGGGGAACGAGCAGTACTTC; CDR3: CASSSQGGNEQYF
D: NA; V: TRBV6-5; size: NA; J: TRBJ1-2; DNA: TGTGCCAGCAGTCCTGGGGGTATCTATGGCTACACCTTC; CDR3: CASSPGGIYGYTF
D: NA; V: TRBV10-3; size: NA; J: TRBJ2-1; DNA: TGTGCCACCGGACCCCCAGGTGAGCAGTTCTTC; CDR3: CATGPPGEQFF
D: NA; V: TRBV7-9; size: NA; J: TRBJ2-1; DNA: TGTGCCAGCAGCTTAGCAAGACTAGGGAACTACAATGAGCAGTTCTTC; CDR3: CASSLARLGNYNEQFF
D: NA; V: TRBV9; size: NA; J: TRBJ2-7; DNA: TGTGCCAGCAGCGTAGCTTCGGCGGGGGCGTCATACGAGCAGTACTTC; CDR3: CASSVASAGASYEQYF
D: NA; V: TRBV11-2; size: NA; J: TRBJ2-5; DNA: TGTGCCAGCAGCTTTAGGACTCTACAAGAGACCCAGTACTTC; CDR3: CASSFRTLQETQYF
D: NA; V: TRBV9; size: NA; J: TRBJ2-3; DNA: TGTGCCAGCAGCGTAGCTCCCCGCGGAGATACGCAGTATTTT; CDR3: CASSVAPRGDTQYF
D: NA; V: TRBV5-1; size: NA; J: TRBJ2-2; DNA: TGCGCCAGCAGCCGCAGCTCCGGGGCCCTGGGCGGGGAGCTGTTTTTT; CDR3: CASSRSSGALGGELFF
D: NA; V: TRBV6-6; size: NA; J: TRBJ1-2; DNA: TGTGCCAGCAGTTACCCACACTTGGATGGCTACACCTTC; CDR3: CASSYPHLDGYTF
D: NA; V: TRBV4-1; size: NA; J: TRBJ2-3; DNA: TGCGCCAGCAGCCAATGGGGAGAGACGCAGTATTTT; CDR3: CASSQWGETQYF
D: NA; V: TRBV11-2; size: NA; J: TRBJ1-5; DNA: TGTGCCAGCAGCTTAGGACAGGCTGGGGAGCCCCAGCATTTT; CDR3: CASSLGQAGEPQHF
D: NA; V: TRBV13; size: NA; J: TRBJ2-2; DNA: TGTGCCAGCAGTTTGGGCTTCAACACCGGGGAGCTGTTTTTT; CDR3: CASSLGFNTGELFF
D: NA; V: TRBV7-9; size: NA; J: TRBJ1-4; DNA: TGTGCCAGCAGCTGGGCGGGAAATGAAAAACTGTTTTTT; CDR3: CASSWAGNEKLFF
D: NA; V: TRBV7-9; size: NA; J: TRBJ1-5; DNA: TGTGCCAGCAGCTTAGGAGGGCACACCCCGAAGTCAGGTCAGCCCCAGCATTTT; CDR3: CASSLGGHTPKSGQPQHF
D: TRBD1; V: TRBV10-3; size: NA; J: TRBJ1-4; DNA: TGTGCCATCAGTGACCCGACAGGGGGAAGAGAAAAACTGTTTTTT; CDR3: CAISDPTGGREKLFF
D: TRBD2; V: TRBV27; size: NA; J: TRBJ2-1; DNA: TGTGCCAGCAGCACGGGACTAGCGGGAGGTGAGCAGTTCTTC; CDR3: CASSTGLAGGEQFF
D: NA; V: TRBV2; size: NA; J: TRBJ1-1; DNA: TGTGCCAGCAGTGAAGCGCATGAGGGGGTGTCAACGGAAGCTTTCTTT; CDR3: CASSEAHEGVSTEAFF
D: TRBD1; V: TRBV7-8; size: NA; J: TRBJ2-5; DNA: TGTGCCAGCAGCTTAGGTCCCGGACAGGGAAGGGAGACCCAGTACTTC; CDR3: CASSLGPGQGRETQYF
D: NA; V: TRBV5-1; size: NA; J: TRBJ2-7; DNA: TGCGCCAGCAGCTTGGCGACCCCCGGCGAGCAGTACTTC; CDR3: CASSLATPGEQYF
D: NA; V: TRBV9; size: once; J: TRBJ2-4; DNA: TGTGCCAGCAGCCGGATCATGGGGGGAGCCAAAAACATTCAGTACTTC; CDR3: CASSRIMGGAKNIQYF